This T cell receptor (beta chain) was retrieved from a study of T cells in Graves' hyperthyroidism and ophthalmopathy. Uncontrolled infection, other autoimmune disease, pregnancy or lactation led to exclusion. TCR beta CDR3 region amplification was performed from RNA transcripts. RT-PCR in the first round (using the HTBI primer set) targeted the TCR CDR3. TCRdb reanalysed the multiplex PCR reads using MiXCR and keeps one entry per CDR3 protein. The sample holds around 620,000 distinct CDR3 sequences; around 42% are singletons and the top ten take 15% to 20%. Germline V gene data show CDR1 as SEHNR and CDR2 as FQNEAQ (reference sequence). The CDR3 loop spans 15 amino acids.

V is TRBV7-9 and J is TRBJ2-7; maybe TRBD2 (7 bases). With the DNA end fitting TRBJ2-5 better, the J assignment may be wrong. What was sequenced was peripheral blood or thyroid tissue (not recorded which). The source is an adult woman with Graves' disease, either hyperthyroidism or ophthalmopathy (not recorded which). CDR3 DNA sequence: TGTGCCAGCAGCTTAGCGCGGGGGCAGAAAGAGACCCAGTACTTC. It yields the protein CASSLARGQKETQYF.